This T cell receptor beta chain was identified in a study of human T cells and chemical hapten exposure. Study-wide results and limits: The number of TCRs above 1 in 1000 frequency did not change after DPC sensitization.

This clonotype was observed at least ten times. Its cognate antigen is unknown. The library attached unique molecular identifiers to individual cDNA molecules. Original data processing: From around 20,000 to 690,000 TCRs were found per sample, with a median of about 96,000. TCRdb itself ran the RACE reads through MiXCR, one entry per CDR3 protein. The V and J calls and clone size come from TCRdb's table, not from the authors' own analysis. In the table there are some 65,000 distinct CDR3 sequences, around 6.1% of which are singletons. Specified time point: healthy volunteer bleed at 6 weeks. Unfractionated whole blood served as the source for total RNA extraction. CDR1 is MNHEY, CDR2 SVGEGT, per germline. V gave up 6 bases and J gave up 0 bases, with 12 bases separating them. The CDR3 runs 15 residues.

The receptor comes from a female donor in good health. Some clones in this sample may be carry-over from other donors' samples. The rearrangement uses TRBV6-2 or TRBV6-3 and TRBJ1-5, with D possibly being TRBD1 (5 bases). The sequenced material came from whole blood. DNA for the CDR3: TGTGCCAGCAGCTCGGGACGGATTAGCAATCAGCCCCAGCATTTT. Translating gives CASSSGRISNQPQHF.